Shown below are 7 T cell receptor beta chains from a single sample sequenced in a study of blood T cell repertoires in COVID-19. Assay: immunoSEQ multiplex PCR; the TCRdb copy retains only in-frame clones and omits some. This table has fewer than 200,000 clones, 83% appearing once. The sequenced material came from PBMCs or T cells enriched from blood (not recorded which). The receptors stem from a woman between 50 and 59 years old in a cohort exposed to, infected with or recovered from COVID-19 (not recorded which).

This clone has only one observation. The CDR3 coding sequence is TGTGCCAGTAGTATAGGACTAGCGCACTACAATGAGCAGTTCTTC. Residues: CASSIGLAHYNEQFF. V gene TRBV19 combines with J gene TRBJ2-1, with 8 positions matching TRBD2. CDR1 is LNHDA and CDR2 is SQIVND in the germline V gene (reference sequence). The CDR3 contains 15 residues. The V segment lost 1 base and the J segment 3 bases; nucleotides outside the gene matches: 2.

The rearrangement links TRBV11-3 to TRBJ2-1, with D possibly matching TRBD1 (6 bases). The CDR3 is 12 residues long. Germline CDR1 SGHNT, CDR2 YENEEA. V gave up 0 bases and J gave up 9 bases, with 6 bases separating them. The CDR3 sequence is CASSLEGGEQFF. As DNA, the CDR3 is TGTGCCAGCAGCTTAGAAGGGGGTGAGCAGTTCTTC.

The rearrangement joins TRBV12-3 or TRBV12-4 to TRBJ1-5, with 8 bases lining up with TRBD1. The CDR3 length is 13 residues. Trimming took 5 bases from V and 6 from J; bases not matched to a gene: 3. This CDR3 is CASSQQGGQPQHF. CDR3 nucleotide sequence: TGTGCCAGCAGTCAACAGGGGGGTCAGCCCCAGCATTTT.

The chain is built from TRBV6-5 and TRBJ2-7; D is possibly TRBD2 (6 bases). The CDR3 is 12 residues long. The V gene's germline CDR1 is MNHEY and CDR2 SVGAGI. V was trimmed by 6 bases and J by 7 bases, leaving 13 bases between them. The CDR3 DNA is TGTGCCAGCAGACCCGGACGGGGGGAGCAGTACTTC. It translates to CASRPGRGEQYF.

The CDR3 loop is CASSPGLAGLISSTDTQYF. DNA for the CDR3: TGTGCCAGCAGCCCGGGACTAGCGGGTCTTATTTCTAGCACAGATACGCAGTATTTT. The V call is TRBV7-9, the J call TRBJ2-3; 12 bases are a match to TRBD2. The CDR3 is made up of 19 amino acids. Unmatched junction bases numbered 12, after V lost 5 bases and J lost 0 bases. Germline values: CDR1 SEHNR, CDR2 FQNEAQ (reference sequence).

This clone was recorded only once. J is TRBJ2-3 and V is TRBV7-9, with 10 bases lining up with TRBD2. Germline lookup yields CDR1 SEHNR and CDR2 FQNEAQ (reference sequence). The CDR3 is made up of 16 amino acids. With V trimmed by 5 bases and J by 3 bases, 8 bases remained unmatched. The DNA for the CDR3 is TGTGCCAGCAGCCCTCCGGGACTAGCGATAACAGATACGCAGTATTTT. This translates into CASSPPGLAITDTQYF.

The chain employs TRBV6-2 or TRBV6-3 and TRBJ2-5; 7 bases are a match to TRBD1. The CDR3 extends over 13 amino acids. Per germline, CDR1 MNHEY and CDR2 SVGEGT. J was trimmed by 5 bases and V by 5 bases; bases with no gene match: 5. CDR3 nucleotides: TGTGCCAGCAGTCACGGGACAGCCGAGACCCAGTACTTC. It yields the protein CASSHGTAETQYF.